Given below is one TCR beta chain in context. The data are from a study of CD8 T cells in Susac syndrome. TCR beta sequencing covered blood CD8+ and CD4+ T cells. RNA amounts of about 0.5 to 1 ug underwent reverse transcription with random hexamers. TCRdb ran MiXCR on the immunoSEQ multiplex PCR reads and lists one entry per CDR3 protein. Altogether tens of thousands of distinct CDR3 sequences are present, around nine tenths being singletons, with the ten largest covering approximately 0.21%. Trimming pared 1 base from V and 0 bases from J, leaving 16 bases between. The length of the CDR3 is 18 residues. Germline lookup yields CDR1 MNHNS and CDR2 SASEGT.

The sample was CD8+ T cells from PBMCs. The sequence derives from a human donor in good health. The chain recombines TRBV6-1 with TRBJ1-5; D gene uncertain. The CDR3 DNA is TGTGCCAGCAGTGAAGTAGTCAGCCTGGGGTATAGCAATCAGCCCCAGCATTTT. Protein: CASSEVVSLGYSNQPQHF.